The 22 T cell receptor beta chains presented below share a single source sample, sequenced in a study of Ad26.COV2.S vaccination and SARS-CoV-2 variants. Treatment indicated: roughly 19 received Ad26.COV2.S at low or high dose, single or two shots; a few received placebo; per-sample allocation not given. After the first vaccine or placebo injection, samples were drawn on day 63. Repertoires were generated with immunoSEQ multiplex PCR, while TCRdb's copy carries only in-frame clones and drops some. The sample lists some 640,000 clones; more than 80% were seen once. The sequences come from peripheral blood, collected in a trial of Ad26.COV2.S vaccine versus placebo. All receptors derive from a person between 18 and 65 years old who received the Ad26.COV2.S COVID-19 vaccine or a placebo.

The chain carries TRBV27 and TRBJ1-2, with D tentatively TRBD1 (6 bases). The ends were cut back, 5 bases at V and 4 bases at J, with 11 bases in the middle. The CDR3 length is 13 residues. Looked up from germline, CDR1 is MNHEY and CDR2 is SMNVEV (reference sequence). The CDR3 is CASSAGHAYGYTF. The CDR3 nucleotides are TGTGCCAGCAGTGCGGGACACGCCTATGGCTACACCTTC.

This clone was recorded once. The chain couples TRBV6-5 to TRBJ2-7; 7 positions agree with TRBD1. Per germline, CDR1 MNHEY and CDR2 SVGAGI. Trimming removed 8 bases from V and 0 bases from J; junction bases left unmatched: 4. The CDR3 runs to 13 residues. The CDR3 nucleotides are TGTGCCAGCCACCGGGACAGCTCCTACGAGCAGTACTTC. Its translation: CASHRDSSYEQYF.

This clone was seen once. This chain connects TRBV27 to TRBJ2-2; possible D gene TRBD2, 6 bases. The germline gives CDR1 MNHEY, CDR2 SMNVEV (reference sequence). The CDR3 covers 15 residues. V shed 5 bases and J shed 5 bases, with 15 bases lying between them. The CDR3 is CASSQQGGGTGELFF. The CDR3 region has the DNA TGTGCCAGCAGTCAGCAGGGCGGAGGGACCGGGGAGCTGTTTTTT.

In its sample, this clone was seen once. The J gene is TRBJ2-3, the V gene TRBV7-9; possibly TRBD2 for D (5 bases). The germline CDR1 and CDR2 sequences are SEHNR and FQNEAQ (reference sequence). V lost 1 base and J 6 bases, leaving 11 bases between the germline ends. The CDR3 covers 14 residues. The CDR3 loop is CASSLVSGGDTQYF. The CDR3 coding sequence is TGTGCCAGCAGCTTAGTAAGCGGCGGGGATACGCAGTATTTT.

In the case of this clone: The same CDR3 can be traced to other DNA sequences in this sample. The chain couples TRBV5-1 to TRBJ1-2; the D gene is possibly TRBD1 (6 bases). Germline loops: CDR1 SGHRS, CDR2 YFSETQ. The CDR3 has 14 residues. Trimming took off 3 bases at V and 2 bases at J, with 11 bases between the two ends. The CDR3: CASSWDTTNYGYTF. CDR3 in DNA: TGCGCCAGCAGCTGGGACACGACGAACTATGGCTACACCTTC. The entire variable domain, with the rest obtained from reference TRBV5-1 and TRBJ1-2, is as follows: KAGVTQTPRYLIKTRGQQVTLSCSPISGHRSVSWYQQTPGQGLQFLFEYFSETQRNKGNFPGRFSGRQFSNSRSEMNVSTLELGDSALYLCASSWDTTNYGYTFGSGTRLTVV.

This clone has only a few counts. The chain combines TRBV29-1 with TRBJ2-7; D unclear. Germline V gene data show CDR1 as SQVTM and CDR2 as ANQGSEA. Trimming removed 6 bases from V and 2 bases from J, with 14 bases in between. The CDR3 sequence is 13 residues long. This CDR3 is CSVAKPETYEQYF. CDR3 bases: TGCAGCGTAGCAAAGCCCGAAACCTACGAGCAGTACTTC.

V usage is TRBV12-3 or TRBV12-4 and J usage is TRBJ2-7; no reliable D call. The V and J ends lost 8 bases and 0 bases respectively, with 11 bases between them. The CDR3 is 13 amino acids. The CDR3: CASGSRSSYEQYF. Written as DNA, the CDR3 is TGTGCCAGCGGGTCAAGGAGCTCCTACGAGCAGTACTTC.

V usage is TRBV15 and J usage is TRBJ2-1, with 10 bases identical to TRBD2. From germline, CDR1 is LNHNV and CDR2 YYDKDF (reference sequence). This CDR3 comprises 16 residues. V lost 2 bases to trimming and J lost 8 bases; unmatched junction nucleotides: 9. CDR3 sequence reads: CATSRTRAGGPDEQFF. For the CDR3, the DNA is TGTGCCACCAGCAGAACTCGAGCGGGGGGGCCGGATGAGCAGTTCTTC.

This chain links TRBV13 with TRBJ1-1; 11 bases are a match to TRBD1. Germline assignment: CDR1 PRHDT and CDR2 FYEKMQ (reference sequence). Trimming removed 3 bases from V and 10 bases from J; junction bases left unmatched: 4. CDR3 length: 13 residues. CDR3 sequence: CASSLDRGRGAFF. The CDR3, as DNA: TGTGCCAGCAGCTTGGACAGGGGGCGAGGAGCTTTCTTT.

The CDR3 loop reads CASSPGQGAWETQYF. The CDR3 bases are TGTGCCAGCAGTCCTGGACAGGGGGCGTGGGAGACCCAGTACTTC. This sequence joins TRBV6-4 and TRBJ2-5, with 11 bases fitting TRBD1. Germline assignment: CDR1 MRHNA and CDR2 SNTAGT. This CDR3 is 15 amino acids long. Trimming cost V 5 bases and J 5 bases; bases outside gene matches: 7.

This rearrangement joins TRBV4-3 to TRBJ2-5; tentatively, D is TRBD2 (5 bases). The V end was cut by 2 bases, the J end by 4 bases, with 14 bases between. There are 15 residues in the CDR3. Per germline, CDR1 LGHNA and CDR2 YSLEER. The CDR3 loop reads CASSQRRLVTETQYF. In DNA, the CDR3 is TGCGCCAGCAGCCAACGGAGGCTAGTTACAGAGACCCAGTACTTC.

CDR3 protein: CASSPEEGANFNSPLHF. The CDR3 DNA reads as TGTGCCAGCTCACCAGAGGAGGGGGCCAACTTTAATTCACCCCTCCACTTT. This chain uses TRBV18 with TRBJ1-6, with 7 positions matching TRBD1. CDR3 size: 17 residues. Germline loops: CDR1 KGHSH, CDR2 LQKENI. J lost 6 bases, V lost 2 bases, and 10 bases had no gene match.

This chain connects TRBV4-3 to TRBJ2-1; 15 nucleotides line up with TRBD2. V lost 3 bases, J lost 8 bases, and 5 bases stayed unmatched. CDR3 length equals 16 residues. Germline lookup yields CDR1 LGHNA and CDR2 YSLEER. CDR3 protein: CASSHTGLAGGYEQFF. The CDR3 DNA reads TGCGCCAGCAGCCATACGGGACTAGCGGGGGGTTATGAGCAGTTCTTC.

The chain has TRBV28 and TRBJ2-4, with unresolved D. CDR3 size: 12 residues. CDR1 and CDR2 from the germline V gene are MDHEN and SYDVKM. V was cut by 2 bases and J by 4 bases, with 3 bases left in between. In DNA form, the CDR3 reads TGTGCCAGCAGTTTACCGAAAAACATTCAGTACTTC. This sequence encodes CASSLPKNIQYF.

The chain has TRBV19 and TRBJ2-6; no clear D. Germline V lookup: CDR1 LNHDA, CDR2 SQIVND (reference sequence). The length of the CDR3 is 15 residues. Trimming shortened V by 5 bases and J by 1 base, and 9 bases separated the two germline ends. CDR3 in amino acids: CASSSPPSGANVLTF. The CDR3 coding sequence is TGTGCCAGTAGTTCCCCACCTTCTGGGGCCAACGTCCTGACTTTC. The full variable domain, rest sourced from reference TRBV19 and TRBJ2-6, is DGGITQSPKYLFRKEGQNVTLSCEQNLNHDAMYWYRQDPGQGLRLIYYSQIVNDFQKGDIAEGYSVSREKKESFPLTVTSAQKNPTAFYLCASSSPPSGANVLTFGAGSRLTVL.

Regarding this clone: An end of the junction does not agree with germline; a read error may underlie this. The V call is TRBV3-1 (or the pseudogene TRBV3-2), the J call TRBJ2-3, with D unresolved. Looked up from germline, CDR1 is LGHDT and CDR2 is YNNKEL (reference sequence). The CDR3 is made up of 11 amino acids. The CDR3 DNA reads TGTGCCAGCAGCCAAGGATCCGAGACCCTTTTT. Translation gives CASSQGSETLF.

The chain uses TRBV18 and TRBJ1-2, with 7 bases fitting TRBD1. This CDR3 is built from 15 residues. Unmatched junction bases numbered 8, after V lost 0 bases and J lost 7 bases. Germline CDR1 reads KGHSH; CDR2 reads LQKENI. The CDR3 here is CASSPPGQGVSGYTF. CDR3 DNA sequence: TGTGCCAGCTCACCACCAGGTCAGGGGGTTAGTGGCTACACCTTC.

V usage is TRBV27 and J usage is TRBJ1-6; D is perhaps TRBD1 (5 bases). With 6 bases removed from V and 11 bases from J, the gap between germline ends came to 17 bases. The germline CDR1 and CDR2 sequences are MNHEY and SMNVEV (reference sequence). The CDR3 has 14 amino acids. The CDR3 reads CASSSPLPGAPLHF. The CDR3, as DNA: TGTGCCAGCAGCAGCCCCTTACCGGGGGCACCCCTCCACTTT.

The chain links TRBV25-1 to TRBJ2-2; tentative D call: TRBD2 (5 bases). The CDR3 sequence is 15 residues long. V lost 0 bases and J 4 bases, leaving 9 bases between the germline ends. Germline V gene lookup returns CDR1 MGHDK and CDR2 SYGVNS. Here the CDR3 DNA reads TGTGCCAGCAGTGAATATGGGAGTGGCACCGGGGAGCTGTTTTTT. Encoded protein: CASSEYGSGTGELFF.

The rearrangement joins TRBV24-1 to TRBJ2-4, with 8 bases matching TRBD2. This CDR3 region has 16 residues. With 1 base clipped from V and 2 bases from J, the junction kept 3 bases outside the gene matches. Germline loops: CDR1 KGHDR, CDR2 SFDVKD. The CDR3: CATSDLAGVTKNIQYF. The CDR3 bases are TGTGCCACCAGTGATTTAGCGGGGGTGACCAAAAACATTCAGTACTTC.

The rearrangement links TRBV2 to TRBJ2-5; no definite D call. The CDR3 has 15 residues. Germline V gene lookup returns CDR1 SNHLY and CDR2 FYNNEI. V was pared by 4 bases and J by 0 bases, with 12 bases between. CDR3: CASSAFIQNQETQYF. The CDR3 DNA reads TGTGCCAGCAGTGCTTTTATACAGAACCAAGAGACCCAGTACTTC.

The V call is TRBV5-1, the J call TRBJ2-2; TRBD1 aligns across 7 bases. Germline trimming cut 5 bases from V and 7 bases from J; bases unmatched to any gene: 14. This CDR3 has 16 residues. The germline V gene has CDR1 SGHRS and CDR2 YFSETQ. The CDR3 DNA follows: TGCGCCAGCAGATTACAGGGGAACGTACTCTACGGGGAGCTGTTTTTT. Residues: CASRLQGNVLYGELFF.